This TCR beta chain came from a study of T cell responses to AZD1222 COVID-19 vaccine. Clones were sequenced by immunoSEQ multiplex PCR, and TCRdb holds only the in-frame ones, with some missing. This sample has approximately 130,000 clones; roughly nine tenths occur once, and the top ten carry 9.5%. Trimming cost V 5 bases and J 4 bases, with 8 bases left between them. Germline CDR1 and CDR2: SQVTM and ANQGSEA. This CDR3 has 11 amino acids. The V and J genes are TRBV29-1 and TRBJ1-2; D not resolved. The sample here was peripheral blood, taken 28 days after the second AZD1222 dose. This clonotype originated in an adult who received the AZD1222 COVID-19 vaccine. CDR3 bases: TGCAGCGTTCAGTTGTCCTATGGCTACACCTTC. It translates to CSVQLSYGYTF.